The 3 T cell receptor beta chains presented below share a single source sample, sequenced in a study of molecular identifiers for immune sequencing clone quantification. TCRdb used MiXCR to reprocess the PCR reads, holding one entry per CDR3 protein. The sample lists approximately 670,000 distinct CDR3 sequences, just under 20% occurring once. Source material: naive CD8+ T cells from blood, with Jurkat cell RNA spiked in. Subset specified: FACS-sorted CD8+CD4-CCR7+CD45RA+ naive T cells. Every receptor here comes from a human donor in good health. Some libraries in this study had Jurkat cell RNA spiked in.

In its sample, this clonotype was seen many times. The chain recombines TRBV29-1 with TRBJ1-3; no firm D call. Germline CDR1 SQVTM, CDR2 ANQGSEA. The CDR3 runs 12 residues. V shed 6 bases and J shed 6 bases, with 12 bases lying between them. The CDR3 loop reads CSVKTEKNTIYF. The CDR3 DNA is TGCAGCGTAAAGACCGAGAAAAACACCATATATTTT. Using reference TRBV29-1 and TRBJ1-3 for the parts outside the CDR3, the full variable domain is SAVISQKPSRDICQRGTSLTIQCQVDSQVTMMFWYRQQPGQSLTLIATANQGSEATYESGFVIDKFPISRPNLTFSTLTVSNMSPEDSSIYLCSVKTEKNTIYFGEGSWLTVV.

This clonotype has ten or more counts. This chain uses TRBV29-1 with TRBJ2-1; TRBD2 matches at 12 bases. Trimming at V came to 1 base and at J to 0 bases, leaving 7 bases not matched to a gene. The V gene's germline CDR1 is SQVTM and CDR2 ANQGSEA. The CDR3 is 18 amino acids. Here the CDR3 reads CSVEGLAGAQSSYNEQFF. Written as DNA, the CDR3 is TGCAGCGTTGAAGGACTAGCGGGGGCCCAAAGCTCCTACAATGAGCAGTTCTTC.

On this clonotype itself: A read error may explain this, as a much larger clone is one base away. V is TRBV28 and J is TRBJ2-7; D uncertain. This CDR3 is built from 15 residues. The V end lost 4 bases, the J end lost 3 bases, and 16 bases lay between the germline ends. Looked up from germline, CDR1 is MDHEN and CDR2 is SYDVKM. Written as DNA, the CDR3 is TGTGCCAGCAGTTCCCGTGGAACCAGGAGCTACGAGCAGTACTTC. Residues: CASSSRGTRSYEQYF.